Listed here are 18 T cell receptor beta chains from one sample, sequenced in a study of Graves' ophthalmopathy and Graves' hyperthyroidism. Amplification from RNA transcripts yielded the TCR beta CDR3 regions. An initial RT-PCR round employing HTBI primers preceded a second-round multiplex PCR. In TCRdb, the multiplex PCR reads were re-called with MiXCR into one record per CDR3 protein. The table records approximately 500,000 distinct CDR3 sequences, about an eighth of them present only once. The source material was blood. These receptor sequences come from a woman in her thirties with Graves' ophthalmopathy.

This clonotype was counted at least ten times. This chain joins TRBV20-1 and TRBJ1-1; D is undetermined. V was cut by 4 bases and J by 3 bases, with 9 bases left in between. Per the germline V gene, CDR1 is DFQATT and CDR2 is SNEGSKA (reference sequence). The CDR3 has 12 amino acids. CDR3 protein: CSAIDLDTEAFF. The CDR3 nucleotides read TGCAGTGCTATCGACCTGGACACTGAAGCTTTCTTT.

This clonotype was found many times. The genes are TRBV7-9 and TRBJ2-5; TRBD2 might be the D (6 bases). The CDR3 consists of 13 residues. V was trimmed by 6 bases and J by 6 bases, leaving 14 bases between them. CDR1 and CDR2 (germline): SEHNR, FQNEAQ (reference sequence). The CDR3 bases are TGTGCCAGCAGATTGACTAGTAGGAAGACCCAGTACTTC. Residues: CASRLTSRKTQYF.

This clonotype occurred many times. The chain is built from TRBV28 and TRBJ1-2; D may be TRBD1 (6 bases). With 8 bases removed from V and 4 bases from J, the gap between germline ends came to 26 bases. The CDR3 is 17 residues long. In germline, CDR1 is MDHEN, CDR2 SYDVKM. The CDR3 is CASAGDVQEGVIYGYTF. The CDR3, as DNA: TGTGCCAGCGCCGGGGATGTCCAGGAGGGGGTTATCTATGGCTACACCTTC.

This clonotype occurred many times. V usage is TRBV12-3 or TRBV12-4 and J usage is TRBJ2-5; 11 nucleotides match TRBD1. The V gene end was trimmed by 3 bases and the J gene end by 4 bases; junction bases not matched to a gene: 1. The CDR3 is 14 amino acids. The CDR3 protein is CASSFGTGGETQYF. DNA of the CDR3: TGTGCCAGCAGTTTCGGGACAGGGGGAGAGACCCAGTACTTC.

This clonotype was detected many times. J is TRBJ1-2 and V is TRBV25-1; no clear D. Germline V CDR1 and CDR2: MGHDK, SYGVNS. This CDR3 has 13 residues. Trimming took 1 base from V and 5 from J, leaving 8 bases between them. Here the CDR3 reads CASSELGRYGYTF. The CDR3 DNA reads as TGTGCCAGCAGTGAATTAGGCCGGTATGGCTACACCTTC.

At least ten counts were recorded for this clonotype. The rearrangement links TRBV28 to TRBJ1-1; 9 bases agree with TRBD1. The V gene's germline CDR1 is MDHEN and CDR2 SYDVKM. This CDR3 is built from 14 residues. The trim removed 10 bases at V and 1 base at J, leaving 7 bases unmatched. The CDR3 here is CAIRDRAGNTEAFF. The CDR3 DNA sequence: TGTGCCATCCGGGACAGGGCCGGGAACACTGAAGCTTTCTTT. The variable domain in full, completed from reference TRBV28 and TRBJ1-1, reads DVKVTQSSRYLVKRTGEKVFLECVQDMDHENMFWYRQDPGLGLRLIYFSYDVKMKEKGDIPEGYSVSREKKERFSLILESASTNQTSMYLCAIRDRAGNTEAFFGQGTRLTVV.

At least ten counts were recorded for this clonotype. This sequence joins TRBV28 and TRBJ2-7, with 11 bases identical to TRBD2. The CDR3 is 14 amino acids. Trimming removed 1 base from V and 9 bases from J; junction bases left unmatched: 5. Germline values: CDR1 MDHEN, CDR2 SYDVKM. CDR3 in amino acids: CASSLYGSGRGQYF. The CDR3 DNA reads TGTGCCAGCAGTTTATATGGTAGCGGGAGGGGGCAGTACTTC.

In regard to this clonotype: A much larger clonotype is one base distant, so this may be a read error. The CDR3 DNA sequence: TGTGCCAGCTGTCCGGGACGGAGAAACACTGAAGCTTGCTTT. Protein: CASCPGRRNTEACF. The chain is built from TRBV28 and TRBJ1-1; tentative D call: TRBD1 (5 bases). Per germline, CDR1 MDHEN and CDR2 SYDVKM. The CDR3 loop spans 14 amino acids. Full variable domain (outside the CDR3, taken from reference TRBV28 and TRBJ1-1): DVKVTQSSRYLVKRTGEKVFLECVQDMDHENMFWYRQDPGLGLRLIYFSYDVKMKEKGDIPEGYSVSREKKERFSLILESASTNQTSMYLCASCPGRRNTEACFGQGTRLTVV.

The table lists this clonotype with many counts. V gene TRBV12-3 or TRBV12-4 combines with J gene TRBJ1-1, with TRBD1 matching over 11 bases. V was pared by 6 bases and J by 10 bases, with 7 bases of the junction left unmatched. The CDR3 length is 13 residues. The chain's CDR3 is CASRHGQGATAFF. The CDR3 DNA reads as TGTGCCAGCAGACATGGACAGGGGGCGACAGCTTTCTTT.

The chain employs TRBV3-1 and TRBJ2-5; TRBD2 agrees at 10 bases. With 0 bases clipped from V and 1 base from J, the junction kept 8 bases outside the gene matches. Germline loops: CDR1 LGHDT, CDR2 YNNKEL (reference sequence). There are 18 residues in the CDR3. For the CDR3, the DNA is TGTGCCAGCAGCCAAGATTGGGTAAGGACTAGCGGCCAAGAGACCCAGTACTTC. The encoded protein is CASSQDWVRTSGQETQYF.

This clonotype was counted between two and nine times. The chain uses TRBV6-1 and TRBJ1-6; 8 bases map to TRBD1. The CDR3 has 16 amino acids. The V gene end was trimmed by 6 bases and the J gene end by 10 bases; junction bases not matched to a gene: 14. Germline CDR1 MNHNS, CDR2 SASEGT. CDR3 amino acids: CASSPLSDRGYSPLHF. In nucleotides, the CDR3 is TGTGCCAGCAGCCCCTTATCCGACAGGGGTTACTCACCCCTCCACTTT.

This clonotype was found many times. The rearrangement joins TRBV12-3 or TRBV12-4 to TRBJ1-1; weak D call: TRBD1 (6 bases). Trimming left V 3 bases short and J 4 bases short, with 18 bases between. The CDR3 sequence is 16 residues long. The DNA of the CDR3 is TGTGCCAGCAGTTTTGGGACAACGATAAAGGGCACTGAAGCTTTCTTT. It yields the protein CASSFGTTIKGTEAFF.

This clonotype was seen many times. The chain couples TRBV7-9 to TRBJ2-7; TRBD2 agrees at 7 bases. V lost 5 bases to trimming and J lost 5 bases; unmatched junction nucleotides: 9. Germline CDR1 SEHNR, CDR2 FQNEAQ (reference sequence). This CDR3 spans 14 amino acids. For the CDR3, the DNA is TGTGCCAGCAGCACTGGACTAGTCCCCCACGAGCAGTACTTC. It codes for CASSTGLVPHEQYF.

This clonotype appeared many times. This rearrangement joins TRBV4-1 to TRBJ2-5; 9 nucleotides line up with TRBD1. Germline CDR1 and CDR2: MGHRA and YSYEKL. The length of the CDR3 is 15 residues. With 5 bases clipped from V and 3 bases from J, the junction kept 7 bases outside the gene matches. In nucleotides, the CDR3 is TGCGCCAGCAGCACCCGGGACAGGGAGAAAGAGACCCAGTACTTC. It translates to CASSTRDREKETQYF.

This clonotype appeared many times. V is TRBV6-1 and J is TRBJ2-5; D is perhaps TRBD2 (5 bases). The V end lost 7 bases, the J end lost 6 bases, and 9 bases lay between the germline ends. The germline gives CDR1 MNHNS, CDR2 SASEGT. The CDR3 is 11 residues long. CDR3 bases: TGTGCCAGCACTGGGAGACAGACCCAGTACTTC. It translates to CASTGRQTQYF.

This clonotype was counted ten times or more. J is TRBJ2-5 and V is TRBV6-1, with TRBD1 matching over 8 bases. The length of the CDR3 is 15 residues. Germline values: CDR1 MNHNS, CDR2 SASEGT. Losses at the gene ends were 1 base for V and 5 bases for J; bases not matched to a gene: 6. The CDR3 bases are TGTGCCAGCAGTGAAGTTGCGACAGGGGTCGAGACCCAGTACTTC. Amino acids: CASSEVATGVETQYF.

This clonotype has ten or more counts. The rearrangement joins TRBV20-1 to TRBJ2-7; D uncertain. Trimming cost V 3 bases and J 2 bases, with 11 bases left between them. Germline values: CDR1 DFQATT, CDR2 SNEGSKA (reference sequence). CDR3 length: 13 amino acids. CDR3 DNA: TGCAGTGCTAGCGTGGTCACCGCCTACGAGCAGTACTTC. Translation: CSASVVTAYEQYF.

This clonotype was observed many times. This chain links TRBV19 with TRBJ2-7, with D tentatively TRBD1 (6 bases). Germline loops: CDR1 LNHDA, CDR2 SQIVND (reference sequence). Trimming left V 5 bases short and J 3 bases short, with 11 bases between. The CDR3 extends over 13 amino acids. CDR3 in amino acids: CASSGDIDYEQYF. In DNA, the CDR3 is TGTGCCAGTAGTGGGGACATCGACTACGAGCAGTACTTC.